This is a list of T cell receptor beta chains from one sample in a study of molecular identifiers for immune sequencing clone quantification. TCRdb processed the PCR reads anew with MiXCR; each CDR3 protein has one entry. The sample has under 650,000 distinct CDR3 sequences, nearly 20% seen once. The sequencing input was naive CD8+ T cells from blood, with Jurkat cell RNA spiked in. These receptors came from a human donor in good health. Some libraries in this study had Jurkat cell RNA spiked in. Both conserved end residues are part of each CDR3. The D gene is left open where the match is weak.

>TRBJ2-7|TRBV5-5|-
CASSRDGYTAEQYF
>TRBJ1-5|TRBV19|-
CASSLGLCQPQHF
>TRBJ2-3|TRBV27|-
CASSYMTVSTDTQYF
>TRBJ1-5|TRBV28|-
CASSLKFRGRQPQHF
>TRBJ2-7|TRBV12-3/TRBV12-4|-
CASSFGDSTYEQYF
>TRBJ2-7|TRBV4-3|-
CASSQEFAGSYEQYF
>TRBJ2-3|TRBV7-7|TRBD2
CASSLGRSGGTGTQYF
>TRBJ2-7|TRBV11-2|TRBD2
CASSLDPSGRGPYEQYF
>TRBJ2-5|TRBV6-5|TRBD1
CASSYSQGAGETQYF
>TRBJ2-3|TRBV3-1|-
CASSQDGRVQYF
>TRBJ1-2|TRBV3-1|-
CASSQDLWDGIRYGYTF
>TRBJ2-2|TRBV6-5|-
CASSYSGGSTGELFF
>TRBJ2-7|TRBV25-1|-
CASSELGEDEQYF
>TRBJ2-7|TRBV6-2/TRBV6-3|-
CASTITLVPYEQYF
>TRBJ2-7|TRBV20-1|-
CSAGPGLKRSEQYF
>TRBJ2-1|TRBV11-2|-
CASSLWDLSNEQFF
>TRBJ2-7|TRBV12-3/TRBV12-4|-
CASSLIGTASYEQYF
>TRBJ2-7|TRBV7-6|-
CASSLPSRTVKQYEQYF
>TRBJ2-1|TRBV3-1|TRBD1
CASSQDVSLGARGKFF
>TRBJ2-2|TRBV9|-
CASSVEGQINTGELFF
>TRBJ2-3|TRBV7-9|-
CASSPQLGTDTQYF
>TRBJ2-7|TRBV7-9|-
CASTGGRGDYEQYF
>TRBJ2-1|TRBV12-3/TRBV12-4|-
CASSFGGVGEQFF
>TRBJ2-2|TRBV7-9|-
CASSSWDNTGELFF
>TRBJ2-3|TRBV29-1|TRBD1
CSALTRDRGTDTQYF
>TRBJ2-3|TRBV13|TRBD2
CASSESWGLAVGSTDTQYF
>TRBJ2-1|TRBV12-5|-
CASGFSVTDRAPYNEQFF
>TRBJ2-1|TRBV30|-
CAWSDLPTSEQFF
>TRBJ1-6|TRBV7-9|-
CASSLEAPLHF
>TRBJ1-1|TRBV5-1|-
CASSLGPAKTEAFF
>TRBJ2-7|TRBV11-2|-
CASRLDYSAYEQYF
>TRBJ2-3|TRBV30|TRBD2
CAWSAGAGGVDTQYF
>TRBJ2-3|TRBV5-6|TRBD1
CASRRQGFHPDTQYF
>TRBJ1-1|TRBV4-3|-
CASSLSGMTEAFF
>TRBJ1-5|TRBV7-6|-
CASSLAPYSNQPQHF
>TRBJ1-2|TRBV6-5|TRBD1
CASSNRWTGEVYGYTF
>TRBJ2-2|TRBV29-1|-
CSVEARGTNTGELFF
>TRBJ1-3|TRBV5-5|-
CASSPTGSSSGNTIYF
>TRBJ2-1|TRBV11-2|-
CASSLGRGVLYNEQFF
>TRBJ2-7|TRBV5-1|TRBD2
CASSLAGGLAGQDYEQYF
>TRBJ2-1|TRBV11-2|-
CASSSHPQGGVENEQFF
>TRBJ2-5|TRBV27|-
CAGRFGETQYF
>TRBJ1-5|TRBV12-5|-
CASGLVLWPGQHF
>TRBJ2-7|TRBV5-8|-
CASQTGPYEQYF
>TRBJ2-2|TRBV11-1|-
CASSLAAGNTGGLFF
>TRBJ2-7|TRBV4-3|-
CASSQDLRGSYEQYF
>TRBJ2-2|TRBV11-2|-
CASSDLLQGRPNTGELFF
>TRBJ2-2|TRBV27|-
CASSLSLGTGELFF
>TRBJ2-1|TRBV5-1|TRBD2
CASSPGTSSYNEQFF
>TRBJ2-7|TRBV6-5|-
CASSYSWGLEQYF